This passage covers 9 T cell receptor beta chains from one sample sequenced in a study of TIL therapy for anti-PD-1-resistant metastatic lung cancer. Specified time point: pre-treatment sample, taken before nivolumab and TIL therapy. The immunoSEQ assay was v3. TCRdb's table, derived via immunoSEQ multiplex PCR, lists solely in-frame clones and lacks some. The sample has 45,000 to 75,000 clones; 69% are singletons. The input for sequencing was blood, taken at baseline. The receptors come from a person aged 30 to 80 with non-small cell lung cancer.

The chain carries TRBV19 and TRBJ1-1; TRBD1 is a possible D gene (5 bases). CDR3 length equals 14 residues. Germline CDR1 is LNHDA and CDR2 is SQIVND (reference sequence). Trimming took 7 bases from V and 1 from J, leaving 13 bases between them. CDR3 nucleotides: TGTGCCAGTATCGCGGACATAGGGAACACTGAAGCTTTCTTT. This codes for CASIADIGNTEAFF.

V usage is TRBV28 and J usage is TRBJ1-4; D not resolved. V lost 6 bases and J lost 8, with 16 bases in between. Germline lookup yields CDR1 MDHEN and CDR2 SYDVKM. This CDR3 is 14 amino acids long. The CDR3 DNA sequence: TGTGCCAGCAGCCCCCCGGCGTTCGGAGAAAAACTGTTTTTT. Translated, it gives CASSPPAFGEKLFF.

The chain has TRBV2 and TRBJ1-2; D call uncertain. Deletions cut 5 bases from V and 0 bases from J, with 10 bases between. This CDR3 region has 14 residues. Germline V gene lookup returns CDR1 SNHLY and CDR2 FYNNEI. In DNA form, the CDR3 reads TGTGCCAGCAGTCCGCAGGTTACTAACTATGGCTACACCTTC. Encoded protein: CASSPQVTNYGYTF.

The gene calls are TRBV4-1 and TRBJ1-2; a weak D match, TRBD1 (5 bases). The CDR3 is made up of 16 amino acids. Germline values: CDR1 MGHRA, CDR2 YSYEKL. The V gene lost 1 base and the J gene lost 8 bases, with 20 bases spanning the gap. The CDR3 loop reads CASSQAGGASPGGYTF. CDR3 sequence (DNA): TGCGCCAGCAGCCAAGCCGGTGGGGCTTCTCCGGGAGGCTACACCTTC.

This clone was picked up a small number of times. This chain's CDR3 is CASSLALGTEAFF. The CDR3 nucleotides read TGTGCCAGCAGCTTAGCGCTGGGCACTGAAGCTTTCTTT. The chain couples TRBV11-2 to TRBJ1-1, with unresolved D. The CDR3 extends over 13 amino acids. Germline CDR1 SGHAT, CDR2 FQNNGV. V was trimmed by 1 base and J by 4 bases, leaving 7 bases between them.

The CDR3 DNA reads as TGCGCCAGCAGCCCGACTTCAGGGCAAGAAAACACCGGGGAGCTGTTTTTT. Residues: CASSPTSGQENTGELFF. The V and J genes are TRBV5-1 and TRBJ2-2; possible D gene TRBD1, 5 bases. V lost 4 bases and J 2 bases, leaving 18 bases between the germline ends. Per the germline V gene, CDR1 is SGHRS and CDR2 is YFSETQ. The CDR3 runs 17 residues. The full variable domain, completed using reference TRBV5-1 and TRBJ2-2, is KAGVTQTPRYLIKTRGQQVTLSCSPISGHRSVSWYQQTPGQGLQFLFEYFSETQRNKGNFPGRFSGRQFSNSRSEMNVSTLELGDSALYLCASSPTSGQENTGELFFGEGSRLTVL.

J is TRBJ2-3 and V is TRBV15; 9 bases align to TRBD2. The CDR3 is 15 residues long. V was pared by 6 bases and J by 1 base, with 5 bases of the junction left unmatched. In germline, CDR1 is LNHNV, CDR2 YYDKDF (reference sequence). CDR3 region: CATRDSGRGTDTQYF. The CDR3, as DNA: TGTGCCACCAGAGATAGCGGGAGAGGCACAGATACGCAGTATTTT.

J is TRBJ2-3 and V is TRBV6-1, with D possibly matching TRBD2 (5 bases). The CDR3 is 15 amino acids. V gave up 7 bases and J gave up 9 bases, with 23 bases separating them. The germline V gene has CDR1 MNHNS and CDR2 SASEGT. The chain's CDR3 is CASTQFRGKEGTQYF. The CDR3 nucleotides read TGTGCCAGCACACAGTTTCGGGGAAAAGAGGGAACGCAGTATTTT.

The J gene is TRBJ2-7, the V gene TRBV5-1, with TRBD1 as a possible D gene (6 bases). V was pared by 0 bases and J by 5 bases, with 12 bases between. CDR1 and CDR2 (germline): SGHRS, YFSETQ. The CDR3 totals 14 residues. This CDR3 is CASSLVQGGDEQYF. Here the CDR3 DNA reads TGCGCCAGCAGCTTGGTACAGGGCGGCGACGAGCAGTACTTC. Drawing the rest from reference TRBV5-1 and TRBJ2-7, the complete variable domain is KAGVTQTPRYLIKTRGQQVTLSCSPISGHRSVSWYQQTPGQGLQFLFEYFSETQRNKGNFPGRFSGRQFSNSRSEMNVSTLELGDSALYLCASSLVQGGDEQYFGPGTRLTVT.